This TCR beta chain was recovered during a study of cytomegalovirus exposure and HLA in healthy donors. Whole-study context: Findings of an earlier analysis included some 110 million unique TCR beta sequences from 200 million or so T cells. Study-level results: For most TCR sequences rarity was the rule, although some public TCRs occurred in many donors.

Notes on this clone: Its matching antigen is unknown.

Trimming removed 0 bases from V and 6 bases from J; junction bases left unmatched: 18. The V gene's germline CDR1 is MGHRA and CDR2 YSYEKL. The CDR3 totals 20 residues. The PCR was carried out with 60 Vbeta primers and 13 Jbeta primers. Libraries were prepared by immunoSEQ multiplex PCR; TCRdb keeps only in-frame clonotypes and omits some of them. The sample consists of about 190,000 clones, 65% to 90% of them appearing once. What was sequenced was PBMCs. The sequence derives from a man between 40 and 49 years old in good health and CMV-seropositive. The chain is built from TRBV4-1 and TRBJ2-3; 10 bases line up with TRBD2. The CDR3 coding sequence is TGCGCCAGCAGCCAAGAAGGAGGGCTAGCGGGGGCCTACGTAATGGATACGCAGTATTTT. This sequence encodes CASSQEGGLAGAYVMDTQYF.